This TCR beta chain emerged from a study of technical replicates of blood from several donors. TCRdb's table, derived via immunoSEQ multiplex PCR, lists solely in-frame clones and lacks some. The table has about 80,000 clones, 90% to 95% seen once; the top ten hold about 0.39%. The CDR3 covers 12 residues. The V gene's germline CDR1 is SNHLY and CDR2 FYNNEI. The J segment lost 11 bases and the V segment lost 6 bases, leaving 5 bases of the junction unmatched. V gene TRBV2 combines with J gene TRBJ2-7; 12 positions match TRBD2. Source material: T cells isolated from PBMCs. The TCR comes from a human donor in good health. The CDR3 bases are TGTGCCAGCAGACTAGCGGGAGGAAAGGAGTACTTC. Protein: CASRLAGGKEYF.